This T cell receptor (beta chain) was documented in a study of shared clonotypes between healthy human individuals. Genomic DNA from each subset was divided evenly over several immunoSEQ plates. Sequencing used immunoSEQ multiplex PCR; TCRdb keeps in-frame clones, though not all of them. Here the sample spans under 2,500,000 clones, nearly 97% being singletons. Trimming left V 4 bases short and J 5 bases short, with 12 bases between. Germline V gene lookup returns CDR1 SGHNT and CDR2 YYREEE (reference sequence). The CDR3 covers 14 residues. The sequenced sample was naive CD4+ T cells sorted from blood. Subset described: CD45RA+ positively selected. The sequence was obtained from a man aged 18 to 29 in good health. The V gene is TRBV5-4, the J gene TRBJ2-2; D gene unclear. CDR3 nucleotides: TGTGCCAGCAGCGCCTGGGGTGGTACCGGGGAGCTGTTTTTT. Protein: CASSAWGGTGELFF.